Below, 5 T cell receptor beta chains from the same sample are listed, as sequenced in a study of T-cell reconstitution after alpha-beta-depleted transplantation in children. TCRbeta library construction was performed incorporating unique molecular identifiers. TCRdb processed the PCR reads anew with MiXCR; each CDR3 protein has one entry. The sample records hundreds of thousands of distinct CDR3 sequences, approximately 17% being singletons. Sequencing used PBMCs from the stem cell graft donor, obtained from the stem cell graft. The origin of the receptors is a human donor who donated a stem cell graft to a child with acute myeloid leukemia.

This clonotype was counted at least ten times. This chain connects TRBV20-1 to TRBJ1-6; 7 bases agree with TRBD1. This CDR3 spans 15 amino acids. After removal of 3 bases from V and 7 bases from J, the junction contained 9 bases not matched to a gene. Germline V gene lookup returns CDR1 DFQATT and CDR2 SNEGSKA (reference sequence). Written as DNA, the CDR3 is TGCAGTGCTAGCGCGTCCCCCAGGGGGAATTCACCCCTCCACTTT. Its protein product is CSASASPRGNSPLHF.

The V gene is TRBV7-9, the J gene TRBJ1-2; 8 positions match TRBD1. V shed 2 bases and J 8 bases; nucleotides not matched to a gene: 10. In germline, CDR1 is SEHNR, CDR2 FQNEAQ (reference sequence). The CDR3 is made up of 15 amino acids. The CDR3 spells CASSLKMTGEHGYTF. CDR3 sequence (DNA): TGTGCCAGCAGCTTAAAAATGACAGGGGAACACGGCTACACCTTC.

CDR3: CASSQASGVTGSTDTQYF. CDR3 coding DNA: TGCGCCAGCAGCCAAGCTAGCGGGGTGACAGGGAGCACAGATACGCAGTATTTT. This chain connects TRBV4-3 to TRBJ2-3; 9 bases map to TRBD2. V gave up 1 base and J gave up 0 bases; unmatched junction bases: 8. The length of the CDR3 is 18 residues. Germline-derived CDR1 and CDR2 are LGHNA and YSLEER.

The chain joins TRBV29-1 to TRBJ2-1; weak D call: TRBD2 (5 bases). Trimming removed 6 bases from V and 13 bases from J, with 25 bases in between. This CDR3 spans 14 amino acids. CDR1 is SQVTM and CDR2 is ANQGSEA in the germline V gene. For the CDR3, the DNA is TGCAGCGTCCTCGAGGGCCCCCAAGGAGTTGACCAGTTCTTC. Residues: CSVLEGPQGVDQFF.

This clonotype was detected ten times or more. The chain combines TRBV20-1 with TRBJ1-1; the D is unclear. Trimming took off 0 bases at V and 3 bases at J, with 14 bases between the two ends. Looked up from germline, CDR1 is DFQATT and CDR2 is SNEGSKA (reference sequence). This CDR3 spans 15 amino acids. The CDR3 protein is CSARDRKDGYTEAFF. In DNA, the CDR3 is TGCAGTGCTAGAGATCGGAAGGACGGGTACACTGAAGCTTTCTTT.